This T cell receptor beta chain originates from a study of T cells after yellow fever vaccination. This clonotype was counted only a few times. Synthesis of TCR cDNA relied on 5'RACE template switching, which attached a universal primer site and UMIs. A single record per CDR3 protein comes from TCRdb applying MiXCR to the 5' RACE reads. The data hold about 400,000 distinct CDR3 sequences, with around 10% observed a single time. V lost 0 bases to trimming and J lost 5 bases, with 11 bases between them. The CDR3 sequence is 15 residues long. Per germline, CDR1 SGHRS and CDR2 YFSETQ. The genes are TRBV5-1 and TRBJ2-2, with D possibly being TRBD2 (6 bases). The material was PBMCs, obtained on the day of the first yellow fever vaccination. This receptor was identified in a man between 18 and 29 years old who received the YFV17D yellow fever vaccine. The CDR3: CASSLAGRETGELFF. CDR3 bases: TGCGCCAGCAGCTTGGCCGGTCGGGAGACCGGGGAGCTGTTTTTT.